This T cell receptor beta chain was identified during a study of cytomegalovirus exposure and HLA in healthy donors. Germline V gene lookup returns CDR1 SQVTM and CDR2 ANQGSEA. The CDR3 contains 13 residues. With V trimmed by 8 bases and J by 5 bases, 10 bases remained unmatched. General study results and limits: Further analysis was carried out later, and it showed several of the most significant clusters appearing linked to common viral pathogens.

The PCR had 60 Vbeta and 13 Jbeta primers. Assay used: immunoSEQ multiplex PCR; TCRdb lists only in-frame clones, some missing. The sample has around 150,000 clones, 75% to 90% seen once. Points on this clone: As yet, its antigen is unknown.

Sequenced input: PBMCs. This chain joins TRBV29-1 and TRBJ2-5; TRBD1 matches at 8 bases. This TCR was recovered from a woman aged 18 to 35 in good health and CMV-seronegative. The CDR3 sequence is CSFTGGLVETQYF. CDR3 in DNA: TGCAGCTTTACAGGGGGACTTGTGGAGACCCAGTACTTC. Full variable domain (outside the CDR3, taken from reference TRBV29-1 and TRBJ2-5): SAVISQKPSRDICQRGTSLTIQCQVDSQVTMMFWYRQQPGQSLTLIATANQGSEATYESGFVIDKFPISRPNLTFSTLTVSNMSPEDSSIYLCSFTGGLVETQYFGPGTRLLVL.